Listed below are T cell receptor beta chains from one sample, sequenced in a study of blood T cell repertoires in COVID-19. Sequenced by immunoSEQ multiplex PCR; TCRdb stores in-frame clones only, minus some. The sample includes some 220,000 clones, roughly 85% of them seen just once. What was sequenced was peripheral blood. All receptors come from a man aged 45-60 years with COVID-19, enrolled during active disease. The CDR3 runs from the conserved cysteine through the conserved F or W. A D gene is named only where the DNA matches it firmly. Clone size is stated in some rows and not others, as once, few, many or a class when expanded.

>NA|TRBJ1-4|NA|TRBV6-5
TGTGCCAGCAGTTACCGCGGGGGCTGGACTAATGAAAAACTGTTTTTT
CASSYRGGWTNEKLFF
>TRBD1|TRBJ2-7|NA|TRBV12-3/TRBV12-4
TGTGCCAGCAGTGGGACAGCCTCCTACGAGCAGTACTTC
CASSGTASYEQYF
>NA|TRBJ1-1|few|TRBV7-2
TGTGCCAGCAGCCCGGGGCCGGGGGGCACTGAAGCTTTCTTT
CASSPGPGGTEAFF
>NA|TRBJ2-7|NA|TRBV19
TGTGCCAGTAGTATTTTCGGTAATAAGGACACCTACTCCTACGAGCAGTACTTC
CASSIFGNKDTYSYEQYF
>NA|TRBJ2-7|NA|TRBV19
TGTGCCAGTAGCTCTGACAGGAGGACATCCTACGAGCAGTACTTC
CASSSDRRTSYEQYF
>TRBD2|TRBJ2-3|NA|TRBV5-1
TGCGCCAGCAGCCAAAGGGGTTTAGCGGGGGGCCAATTCACAGATACGCAGTATTTT
CASSQRGLAGGQFTDTQYF
>NA|TRBJ2-5|many|TRBV6-2/TRBV6-3
TGTGCCAGCAGTTACCATCGGACACCGCTGGGCCAAGAGACCCAGTACTTC
CASSYHRTPLGQETQYF
>NA|TRBJ2-7|NA|TRBV12-2
TGTGCAAGTCGCTTAGTCAGGGGACTACACTACGAGCAGTACTTC
CASRLVRGLHYEQYF
>TRBD1|TRBJ1-5|NA|TRBV10-2
TGCGCCAGCAGTAGGACAGGGGATTATCAGCCCCAGCATTTT
CASSRTGDYQPQHF
>TRBD1|TRBJ1-4|NA|TRBV7-9
TGTGCCAGCAGCGCAGGGGGGACAGCACTGTTTTTT
CASSAGGTALFF
>NA|TRBJ1-3|few|TRBV3-1/TRBV3-2
TGTGCCAGCAGCCAGGATATAATCAGGGGAAACACCATATATTTT
CASSQDIIRGNTIYF
>TRBD1|TRBJ2-5|once|TRBV4-1
TGCGCCAGCAGCCAATCAGGGGGTGGATTGGAGACCCAGTACTTC
CASSQSGGGLETQYF
>NA|TRBJ2-3|NA|TRBV7-3
TGTGCCAGCAGCTTATGGGGGGGCGTAGATACGCAGTATTTT
CASSLWGGVDTQYF
>TRBD1|TRBJ1-1|NA|TRBV27
TGTGCCAGCAGGAACCTAGACAGGGACAACACTGAAGCTTTCTTT
CASRNLDRDNTEAFF
>NA|TRBJ1-5|NA|TRBV3-1/TRBV3-2
TGTGCCAGCAGCCAAGGACTTAATAGCAATCAGCCCCAGCATTTT
CASSQGLNSNQPQHF
>NA|TRBJ2-1|few|TRBV27
TGTGCCAGCAGTCCGACTGGTAACAATGAGCAGTTCTTC
CASSPTGNNEQFF
>TRBD1|TRBJ1-2|few|TRBV5-4
TGTGCCAGCAGCTTGGAGGACAGGGGCTATGGCTACACCTTC
CASSLEDRGYGYTF
>TRBD2|TRBJ2-7|NA|TRBV3-1/TRBV3-2
TGTGCCAGCAGCCCTCTAGCGGGCAAAACCTACGAGCAGTACTTC
CASSPLAGKTYEQYF
>NA|TRBJ2-1|NA|TRBV5-5
TGTGCCAGCAGGGAACAGGGGTGGAGGGGTGAGCAGTTCTTC
CASREQGWRGEQFF
>TRBD1|TRBJ2-7|NA|TRBV28
TGTGCCAGCAGTCTCCTCCTGACAGGGAGCCCCTACGAGCAGTACTTC
CASSLLLTGSPYEQYF
>TRBD1|TRBJ1-2|NA|TRBV10-3
TGTGCCACCAACGGACAGGCCTTTGGCGGCTACACCTTC
CATNGQAFGGYTF
>NA|TRBJ2-1|NA|TRBV2
TGTGCCAGCAGTGCTACTCGGGGGTACAATGAGCAGTTCTTC
CASSATRGYNEQFF
>NA|TRBJ2-7|NA|TRBV18
TGTGCCAGCTCACCAAATTTACAGGCATACGAGCAGTACTTC
CASSPNLQAYEQYF
>TRBD2|TRBJ2-1|NA|TRBV7-2
TGTGCCAGCAGCTTAGGGGTTCGGGGGGACTCGCCTAGCGGGCAGTTCTTC
CASSLGVRGDSPSGQFF
>TRBD1|TRBJ1-2|NA|TRBV3-1/TRBV3-2
TGTGCCAGCAGCCGCCCGGGACAGGACTATGGCTACACCTTC
CASSRPGQDYGYTF
>NA|TRBJ1-5|NA|TRBV6-6
TGTGCCTTCGGGGCAGGGGGCAATCAGCCCCAGCATTTT
CAFGAGGNQPQHF
>TRBD1|TRBJ1-2|NA|TRBV28
TGTGCCAGCAGAGGGGGCAGATCTTCTGGCGGCTACACCTTC
CASRGGRSSGGYTF
>NA|TRBJ1-3|NA|TRBV9
TGTGCCAGCAGCCTCGAGGGTGTCGGTGGAAACACCATATATTTT
CASSLEGVGGNTIYF
>NA|TRBJ1-1|NA|TRBV27
TGTGCCAGCAGTCTCGGTCAGAACACTGAAGCTTTCTTT
CASSLGQNTEAFF
>TRBD2|TRBJ2-7|once|TRBV18
TGTGCCAGCTCCCCGGACCTAGCGGGGGGTATCCACGAGCAGTACTTC
CASSPDLAGGIHEQYF
>NA|TRBJ2-7|NA|TRBV4-1
TGCGCCAGCAGCCAAGCTAACGTAATGGACGAGCAGTACTTC
CASSQANVMDEQYF
>NA|TRBJ1-2|many|TRBV20-1
TGCAGTGCTAGTGCCTCCACAGGGCGTTATGGCTACACCTTC
CSASASTGRYGYTF
>TRBD1|TRBJ1-4|few|TRBV28
TGTGCCAGCAGTTTACCGGGACAGGGGGTCGAAAAACTGTTTTTT
CASSLPGQGVEKLFF
>TRBD2|TRBJ2-2|NA|TRBV24-1
TGTGCCACCAGTGACCCAACGGGGGGTAACACCGGGGAGCTGTTTTTT
CATSDPTGGNTGELFF
>NA|TRBJ2-7|once|TRBV13
TGTGCCAGCAGCTTTTTTTTTAGGGGTTCCCCGGCTTACGAGCAGTACTTC
CASSFFFRGSPAYEQYF
>TRBD1|TRBJ2-4|NA|TRBV6-5
TGTGCCAGCAAGCCGGGACAGGGGGAAAACATTCAGTACTTC
CASKPGQGENIQYF
>NA|TRBJ2-5|NA|TRBV20-1
TGCAGCCGAACACATCAGGAGACCCAGTACTTC
CSRTHQETQYF
>NA|TRBJ2-7|few|TRBV4-1
TGCGCCAGCAGCCAAAACAGGAAAGTACCATACGAGCAGTACTTC
CASSQNRKVPYEQYF
>NA|TRBJ2-3|NA|TRBV12-3/TRBV12-4
TGTGCCAGCAGTTTAGGTAGCCCAGATACGCAGTATTTT
CASSLGSPDTQYF
>NA|TRBJ1-4|medium-sized|TRBV18
TGTGCCAGCGCGAAACAGGGATATTATGAAAAACTGTTTTTT
CASAKQGYYEKLFF
>NA|TRBJ1-5|NA|TRBV18
TGTGCCAGCTCACAGGGACAATCGAGCAATCAGCCCCAGCATTTT
CASSQGQSSNQPQHF
>TRBD1|TRBJ1-2|NA|TRBV3-1/TRBV3-2
TGTGCCAGCAGCCAAGCCACAGGGGGTTATGGCTACACCTTC
CASSQATGGYGYTF
>TRBD2|TRBJ2-3|NA|TRBV2
TGTGCCAGCAGCGGAGCGGGGGTCCCAGATACGCAGTATTTT
CASSGAGVPDTQYF